This TCR beta chain was found in a study of blood T cell repertoires in COVID-19. Study in general: From T cells, B-cell-depleted T cells, or PBMCs came the material, which was cDNA or gDNA.

The participants were between about 18 and 90 years old and came from about two dozen US areas. Participants reported their clinical history, and cohort assignment relied on those reports. The CDR3 covers 15 residues. Germline CDR1 is SGHVS and CDR2 is FQNEAQ. V lost 2 bases, J lost 7 bases, and 3 bases stayed unmatched. As handled by the study authors: Reference gene primers were amplified, and this amplification served to estimate nucleated cell counts. Here immunoSEQ multiplex PCR was the method, and the copy in TCRdb shows in-frame clones only, minus some. Clonal size and the V and J genes are those of that table, whereas D and trimming came from the DNA. The table includes some 260,000 clones, roughly four fifths detected once.

This rearrangement joins TRBV7-8 to TRBJ2-1; 12 positions match TRBD2. The TCR originated in a man aged 25-40 years with acute COVID-19. The sequenced sample was PBMCs or T cells enriched from blood (not recorded which). The CDR3 reads CASSLSLAGGNEQFF. CDR3 bases: TGTGCCAGCAGCTTATCGCTAGCGGGAGGGAATGAGCAGTTCTTC.